Listed below are T cell receptor beta chains from one sample, sequenced in a study of blood T cell repertoires in COVID-19. TCRdb's table, derived via immunoSEQ multiplex PCR, lists solely in-frame clones and lacks some. The sample contains 300,000 to 400,000 clones, roughly nine tenths of which appear only once. The sample was peripheral blood. All receptors derive from a woman aged 25 to 39 with COVID-19, enrolled during active disease. The CDR3 runs from the conserved cysteine through the conserved F or W. The D gene is left open where the match is weak. Size is omitted from some rows. Given values are once, few, many or a class for expanded clones.

cdr3_nt: TGTGCCAGCAGCGAAACAGGGGGTTTAAACACCATATATTTT
cdr3_aa: CASSETGGLNTIYF
j_call: TRBJ1-3
v_call: TRBV9
clone_size: few
d_call: TRBD1

cdr3_nt: TGCGCCAGCACCTCTCCGGGAGGGAACACTGAAGCTTTCTTT
cdr3_aa: CASTSPGGNTEAFF
j_call: TRBJ1-1
v_call: TRBV4-1
clone_size: NA
d_call: NA

cdr3_nt: TGCGCCAGCAGCCAGACTAGACCCGGGGAGCTGTTTTTT
cdr3_aa: CASSQTRPGELFF
j_call: TRBJ2-2
v_call: TRBV5-1
clone_size: NA
d_call: NA

cdr3_nt: TGTGCCAGCAGCCGAAGACAGGGCGCTGGAAACACCATATATTTT
cdr3_aa: CASSRRQGAGNTIYF
j_call: TRBJ1-3
v_call: TRBV5-6
clone_size: NA
d_call: TRBD1

cdr3_nt: TGTGCCAGCAGTGATAGGGGAGGCGGGACTGAAGCTTTCTTT
cdr3_aa: CASSDRGGGTEAFF
j_call: TRBJ1-1
v_call: TRBV2
clone_size: once
d_call: NA

cdr3_nt: TGTGCCAGTAGTAGGACTAGCGGGTCCTACGAGCAGTACTTC
cdr3_aa: CASSRTSGSYEQYF
j_call: TRBJ2-7
v_call: TRBV19
clone_size: NA
d_call: TRBD2

cdr3_nt: TGTGCCAGCAGCCCCGCCAGCGGGAGGGACGAGCAGTACTTC
cdr3_aa: CASSPASGRDEQYF
j_call: TRBJ2-7
v_call: TRBV7-2
clone_size: NA
d_call: TRBD2

cdr3_nt: TGTGCCAGCAGCTTAGGGGACAGGGGTGGAGGTGGCTACACCTTC
cdr3_aa: CASSLGDRGGGGYTF
j_call: TRBJ1-2
v_call: TRBV7-8
clone_size: few
d_call: TRBD1

cdr3_nt: TGTGCCAGCAGCCCGACAGTTGAAAAGGCCTACGAGCAGTACTTC
cdr3_aa: CASSPTVEKAYEQYF
j_call: TRBJ2-7
v_call: TRBV7-8
clone_size: NA
d_call: NA

cdr3_nt: TGTGTCAGAAGCCAGAAAGGACAGGGGACTAGACTAGCGGGGTCACGCATGCAAGAGACCCAGTACTTC
cdr3_aa: CVRSQKGQGTRLAGSRMQETQYF
j_call: TRBJ2-5
v_call: TRBV7-5
clone_size: NA
d_call: NA

cdr3_nt: TGCGCCAGCAGCACAAACCCTCGGACTAGCGGGATTCGGTCAGATACGCAGTATTTT
cdr3_aa: CASSTNPRTSGIRSDTQYF
j_call: TRBJ2-3
v_call: TRBV5-1
clone_size: NA
d_call: TRBD2

cdr3_nt: TGCAGCGGGGTTGAGGGGACAGGGACATGGGGCTACACCTTC
cdr3_aa: CSGVEGTGTWGYTF
j_call: TRBJ1-2
v_call: TRBV29-1
clone_size: NA
d_call: TRBD1

cdr3_nt: TGTGCCAGCAGCCAGGGACTAGCGGGCCTTTCTCCCCGGGGCAATGAGCAGTTCTTC
cdr3_aa: CASSQGLAGLSPRGNEQFF
j_call: TRBJ2-1
v_call: TRBV3-1/TRBV3-2
clone_size: NA
d_call: TRBD2

cdr3_nt: TGTGCCAGCTCACCACCGGCGGGACAGGGAAATTCACCCCTCCACTTT
cdr3_aa: CASSPPAGQGNSPLHF
j_call: TRBJ1-6
v_call: TRBV18
clone_size: NA
d_call: TRBD1

cdr3_nt: TGTGCCTGGAGTGGAGGGACAGCTACTAACTATGGCTACACCTTC
cdr3_aa: CAWSGGTATNYGYTF
j_call: TRBJ1-2
v_call: TRBV30
clone_size: NA
d_call: TRBD1

cdr3_nt: TGTGCCTGGAGTGTACAAGCTGGGCAGGGTTTTCAGCCCCAGCATTTT
cdr3_aa: CAWSVQAGQGFQPQHF
j_call: TRBJ1-5
v_call: TRBV30
clone_size: NA
d_call: NA

cdr3_nt: TGTGCCAGTAGTATCCCAACGGTCTCTGGGGCCAACGTCCTGACTTTC
cdr3_aa: CASSIPTVSGANVLTF
j_call: TRBJ2-6
v_call: TRBV19
clone_size: NA
d_call: NA

cdr3_nt: TGTGCCAGCAGAACTGACCGGACAGGTGAAGCTTTCTTT
cdr3_aa: CASRTDRTGEAFF
j_call: TRBJ1-1
v_call: TRBV12-3/TRBV12-4
clone_size: NA
d_call: TRBD1

cdr3_nt: TGTGCCAGCAGTCCCCGGTCCTACGAGCAGTACTTC
cdr3_aa: CASSPRSYEQYF
j_call: TRBJ2-7
v_call: TRBV3-1/TRBV3-2
clone_size: NA
d_call: NA